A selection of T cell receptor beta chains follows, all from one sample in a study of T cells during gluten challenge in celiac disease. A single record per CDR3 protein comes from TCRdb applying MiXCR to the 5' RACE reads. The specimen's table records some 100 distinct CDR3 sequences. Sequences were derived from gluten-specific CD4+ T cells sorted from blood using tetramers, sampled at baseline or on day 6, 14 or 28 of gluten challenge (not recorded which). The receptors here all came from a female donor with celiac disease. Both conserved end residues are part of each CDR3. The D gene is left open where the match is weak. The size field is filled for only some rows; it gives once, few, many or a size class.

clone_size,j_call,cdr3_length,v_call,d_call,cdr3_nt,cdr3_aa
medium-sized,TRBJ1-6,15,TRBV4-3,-,TGCGCCAGCAGCCCCCTGGGCACAGAAGGGACACCCCTCCACTTT,CASSPLGTEGTPLHF
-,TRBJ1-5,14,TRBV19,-,TGTGCCAGTAGTCCGGGCGCCTTAATTCAGCCCCAGCATTTT,CASSPGALIQPQHF
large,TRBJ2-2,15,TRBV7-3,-,TGTGCCAGCAGCCCCACCGGGACCCTCACCGGGGAGCTGTTTTTT,CASSPTGTLTGELFF
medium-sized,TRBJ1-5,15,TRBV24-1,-,TGTGCCGACAAACTGTATGTTGAGGGGAATCAGCCCCAGCATTTT,CADKLYVEGNQPQHF
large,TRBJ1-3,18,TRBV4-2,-,TGTGCCAGCAGCCCGACGGGACATGGAATGAGCTCTGGAAACACCATATATTTT,CASSPTGHGMSSGNTIYF
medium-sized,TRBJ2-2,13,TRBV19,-,TGTGCCAGTAGCCAAACTAGTTTCGGGGAGCTGTTTTTT,CASSQTSFGELFF
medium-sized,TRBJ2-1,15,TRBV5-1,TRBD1,TGCGCCAGCATCCCGGCACAGGGGGGTTTCCATGAGCAGTTCTTC,CASIPAQGGFHEQFF
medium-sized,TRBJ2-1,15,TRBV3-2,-,TGTGCCAGCAGCCAGCCGGGACAGTTTCACAATGAGCAGTTCTTC,CASSQPGQFHNEQFF
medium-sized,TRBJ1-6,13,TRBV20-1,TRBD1,TGCAGTGCGATTGACAGGGGAGATTCACCCCTCCACTTT,CSAIDRGDSPLHF
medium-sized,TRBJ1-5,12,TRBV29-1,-,TGCAGCGTTGGGGGTTTCGATCAGCCCCAGCATTTT,CSVGGFDQPQHF
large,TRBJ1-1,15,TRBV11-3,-,TGTGCCAGCAGCTTAGTAGGGGCGATGAACACTGAAGCTTTCTTT,CASSLVGAMNTEAFF
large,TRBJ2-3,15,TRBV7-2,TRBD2,TGTGCCAGCAGCTTCCGATTTGGGGCGGGGGGTACGCAGTATTTT,CASSFRFGAGGTQYF
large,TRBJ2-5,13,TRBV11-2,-,TGTGCCAGCAGCACGACAGCCCAAGAGACCCAGTACTTC,CASSTTAQETQYF
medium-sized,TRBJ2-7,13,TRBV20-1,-,TGCAGTGCTACCCAACAGGCAGGCCACGAGCAGTACTTC,CSATQQAGHEQYF
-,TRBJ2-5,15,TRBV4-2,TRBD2,TGTGCCAGCAGCCAGGCCGGGGGGGCAGTGGAGACCCAGTACTTC,CASSQAGGAVETQYF
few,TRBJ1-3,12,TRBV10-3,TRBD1,TGTGCCATCAGTGCTTCCGGGACAGAGGCGCATTTT,CAISASGTEAHF
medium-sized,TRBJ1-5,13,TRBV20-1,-,TGCAGTGCCAGACGACAGGTCGATCAGCCCCAGCATTTT,CSARRQVDQPQHF